The rows below give T cell receptor beta chains drawn from one sample of a study of control samples from healthy donors and cancer patients. Clones were sequenced by immunoSEQ multiplex PCR, and TCRdb holds only the in-frame ones, with some missing. The data hold approximately 150,000 clones, with 85% to 90% observed a single time. Specimen: blood. Receptors were obtained from a man in his late teens or twenties in good health. The CDR3 runs from the conserved cysteine through the conserved F or W. Each record gives: J gene, D gene, clone size, V gene, CDR3 DNA, CDR3 protein. The D gene is left open where the match is weak. A row's size may be missing; if present it is once, few, many or a size class.

J gene: TRBJ2-5; D gene: -; clone size: -; V gene: TRBV11-1; CDR3 DNA: TGTGCCAGCAGCTTAGCTCTGTACCAAGAGACCCAGTACTTC; CDR3 protein: CASSLALYQETQYF
J gene: TRBJ2-3; D gene: TRBD2; clone size: -; V gene: TRBV18; CDR3 DNA: TGTGCCAGCTCACTCCTCAGCGGGGAGGGAGATACGCAGTATTTT; CDR3 protein: CASSLLSGEGDTQYF
J gene: TRBJ1-2; D gene: TRBD1; clone size: -; V gene: TRBV7-2; CDR3 DNA: TGTGCCAGCAGCTTTTTTCGGACAGGGGGATATGGCTACACCTTC; CDR3 protein: CASSFFRTGGYGYTF
J gene: TRBJ2-3; D gene: TRBD2; clone size: many; V gene: TRBV6-5; CDR3 DNA: TGTGCCAGCAGTTACTTAAGCGGGGGGGCCGATACGCAGTATTTT; CDR3 protein: CASSYLSGGADTQYF
J gene: TRBJ1-5; D gene: -; clone size: -; V gene: TRBV7-2; CDR3 DNA: TGTGCCAGCAGCCAACAGAGATATCAGCCCCAGCATTTT; CDR3 protein: CASSQQRYQPQHF
J gene: TRBJ2-2; D gene: -; clone size: -; V gene: TRBV6-2/TRBV6-3; CDR3 DNA: TGTGCCAGCAGTCGGGACTCCAACACCGGGGAGCTGTTTTTT; CDR3 protein: CASSRDSNTGELFF
J gene: TRBJ1-2; D gene: TRBD1; clone size: -; V gene: TRBV27; CDR3 DNA: TGTGCCAGCAGGCAAACAGGGGGCGCCGGTGGCTACACCTTC; CDR3 protein: CASRQTGGAGGYTF
J gene: TRBJ2-3; D gene: TRBD2; clone size: once; V gene: TRBV2; CDR3 DNA: TGTGCCAGCAACCGGGGGGCAGCGGGGGAAAACACAGATACGCAGTATTTT; CDR3 protein: CASNRGAAGENTDTQYF
J gene: TRBJ2-7; D gene: -; clone size: -; V gene: TRBV6-6; CDR3 DNA: TGTGCCAGCAGTTACGGGGACATCTCCTACGAGCAGTACTTC; CDR3 protein: CASSYGDISYEQYF
J gene: TRBJ1-2; D gene: -; clone size: -; V gene: TRBV20-1; CDR3 DNA: TGCAGTGCTAGTGGGCCTGGGACCGACTATGGCTACACCTTC; CDR3 protein: CSASGPGTDYGYTF
J gene: TRBJ2-5; D gene: -; clone size: -; V gene: TRBV9; CDR3 DNA: TGTGCCAGCAGCCCCCAGGTCGAAGAGACCCAGTACTTC; CDR3 protein: CASSPQVEETQYF
J gene: TRBJ2-5; D gene: TRBD2; clone size: -; V gene: TRBV19; CDR3 DNA: TGTGCCAGTAGTATAATTTGGCTAGCGGGGGACGATGAAGAGACCCAGTACTTC; CDR3 protein: CASSIIWLAGDDEETQYF
J gene: TRBJ2-6; D gene: -; clone size: -; V gene: TRBV5-6; CDR3 DNA: TGTGCCAGCAGCTTCGGCCTCTCTGGGGCCAACGTCCTGACTTTC; CDR3 protein: CASSFGLSGANVLTF